The 23 T cell receptor beta chains below come from one sample, sequenced in a study of blood T cell repertoires in COVID-19. The assay was immunoSEQ multiplex PCR, and TCRdb's table has in-frame clones only and misses some. This table holds roughly 65,000 clones, about 81% found once. Sequences were obtained from peripheral blood. The receptors originated from a man of 80 years or more with acute or convalescent COVID-19.

A few counts support this clone. V gene TRBV6-5 combines with J gene TRBJ2-1; tentative D call: TRBD2 (5 bases). The germline gives CDR1 MNHEY, CDR2 SVGAGI. CDR3 size: 12 residues. The germline V and J ends were trimmed by 6 bases and 9 bases, with 12 bases remaining between them. The CDR3 nucleotides are TGTGCCAGCAGACATCAGGCGGGTGAGCAGTTCTTC. Amino acid sequence: CASRHQAGEQFF.

This clone appeared a few times. The chain's CDR3 is CASSYRPRGLETQYF. The CDR3 DNA follows: TGTGCCAGCAGTTACAGGCCTAGAGGGCTGGAGACCCAGTACTTC. The chain couples TRBV6-2 or TRBV6-3 to TRBJ2-5, with a weak D call TRBD2 (5 bases). Germline V lookup: CDR1 MNHEY, CDR2 SVGEGT. This CDR3 has 15 residues. V was clipped by 2 bases and J by 5 bases, with 15 bases between them.

This chain uses TRBV6-5 with TRBJ2-3; 10 bases line up with TRBD2. CDR3 length: 15 residues. Germline V CDR1 and CDR2: MNHEY, SVGAGI. The trim removed 2 bases at V and 5 bases at J, leaving 4 bases unmatched. The CDR3 is CASSYASGSGDTQYF. CDR3 sequence (DNA): TGTGCCAGCAGTTACGCTAGCGGGAGTGGAGATACGCAGTATTTT.

This chain joins TRBV5-6 and TRBJ1-2, with a tentative D call TRBD1 (6 bases). The germline V gene has CDR1 SGHDT and CDR2 YYEEEE. The CDR3 has 18 amino acids. Trimming cost V 2 bases and J 0 bases, with 20 bases left between them. CDR3 residues: CASSLIAADRKANYGYTF. CDR3 coding DNA: TGTGCCAGCAGCTTAATTGCGGCCGACAGGAAGGCTAACTATGGCTACACCTTC.

The chain carries TRBV7-8 and TRBJ2-2; TRBD2 is a possible D gene (5 bases). Trimming took off 4 bases at V and 1 base at J, with 10 bases between the two ends. Germline V gene lookup returns CDR1 SGHVS and CDR2 FQNEAQ. The CDR3 is 15 residues long. CDR3 sequence reads: CASSSRGGNTGELFF. CDR3 DNA: TGTGCCAGCAGCTCCCGCGGAGGGAACACCGGGGAGCTGTTTTTT.

The chain carries TRBV11-3 and TRBJ2-1; 9 bases align to TRBD2. Germline loops: CDR1 SGHNT, CDR2 YENEEA. This CDR3 has 15 amino acids. The ends lost 4 bases at V and 4 bases at J; junction bases unmatched: 5. CDR3 DNA sequence: TGTGCCAGCAGCTACCGGACTAGCGTGTACAATGAGCAGTTCTTC. Translating it yields CASSYRTSVYNEQFF.

V is TRBV7-8 and J is TRBJ1-4, with D hard to call. There are 14 residues in the CDR3. Germline loops: CDR1 SGHVS, CDR2 FQNEAQ. The ends were cut back, 0 bases at V and 6 bases at J, with 8 bases in the middle. This CDR3 is CASSLARRDEKLFF. CDR3 DNA: TGTGCCAGCAGCTTAGCACGGCGGGATGAAAAACTGTTTTTT.

This chain uses TRBV27 with TRBJ2-1; weak D call: TRBD2 (5 bases). The CDR3 is 16 amino acids. The germline V gene has CDR1 MNHEY and CDR2 SMNVEV (reference sequence). Trimming stripped 4 bases from V and 7 bases from J, with 20 bases between. CDR3 in amino acids: CASSSLDIWLANEQFF. The CDR3 bases are TGTGCCAGCAGTTCACTTGACATTTGGTTAGCGAATGAGCAGTTCTTC.

This chain links TRBV29-1 with TRBJ1-1, with no clear D. Trimming removed 5 bases from V and 3 bases from J, with 13 bases in between. Germline-derived CDR1 and CDR2 are SQVTM and ANQGSEA. The length of the CDR3 is 13 residues. The CDR3, as DNA: TGCAGCGTTATCGGCGACTCGGACACTGAAGCTTTCTTT. Translation: CSVIGDSDTEAFF.

The rearrangement links TRBV7-9 to TRBJ2-7; D is perhaps TRBD2 (5 bases). CDR1 and CDR2 (germline): SEHNR, FQNEAQ (reference sequence). CDR3 length: 15 amino acids. Trimming removed 3 bases from V and 2 bases from J, with 14 bases in between. CDR3 in amino acids: CASSFRDYLTYEQYF. In nucleotides, the CDR3 is TGTGCCAGCAGCTTCAGAGACTACCTAACCTACGAGCAGTACTTC.

This clone was detected a few times. The J gene is TRBJ1-2, the V gene TRBV6-5; D is perhaps TRBD1 (6 bases). This CDR3 region has 11 residues. The germline CDR1 and CDR2 sequences are MNHEY and SVGAGI. V lost 6 bases and J lost 6, with 8 bases in between. CDR3 DNA: TGTGCCAGCAGCTCAGGGGATGGCTACACCTTC. Protein: CASSSGDGYTF.

Relative to its sample, this clone is hyperexpanded. The chain joins TRBV15 to TRBJ2-7, with D tentatively TRBD2 (6 bases). V was clipped by 5 bases and J by 2 bases, with 10 bases between them. Looked up from germline, CDR1 is LNHNV and CDR2 is YYDKDF (reference sequence). The CDR3 runs 13 residues. CDR3 sequence (DNA): TGTGCCACCAGCGGGGACTCCCCCTACGAGCAGTACTTC. It specifies CATSGDSPYEQYF.

This clone was counted many times. The chain carries TRBV7-2 and TRBJ2-7; D is undetermined. Per germline, CDR1 SGHTA and CDR2 FQGNSA. Trimming removed 1 base from V and 3 bases from J, with 19 bases in between. The CDR3 has 17 amino acids. The chain's CDR3 is CASSLVVSSVIFYEQYF. Here the CDR3 DNA reads TGTGCCAGCAGCTTAGTAGTTTCCAGCGTGATATTCTACGAGCAGTACTTC. The full variable domain, completed using reference TRBV7-2 and TRBJ2-7, is GAGVSQSPSNKVTEKGKDVELRCDPISGHTALYWYRQSLGQGLEFLIYFQGNSAPDKSGLPSDRFSAERTGGSVSTLTIQRTQQEDSAVYLCASSLVVSSVIFYEQYFGPGTRLTVT.

This chain connects TRBV7-2 to TRBJ2-3; D call uncertain. V lost 0 bases, J lost 2 bases, and 6 bases lay in between. Per germline, CDR1 SGHTA and CDR2 FQGNSA. The length of the CDR3 is 14 residues. In DNA form, the CDR3 reads TGTGCCAGCAGCTTAGCGGGCCTCACAGATACGCAGTATTTT. It specifies CASSLAGLTDTQYF.

The chain carries TRBV6-6 and TRBJ2-3, with D possibly TRBD1 on 6 matching bases. The CDR3 loop spans 14 amino acids. V was pared by 5 bases and J by 3 bases, with 12 bases between. The germline gives CDR1 MNHNY, CDR2 SVGAGI (reference sequence). Here the CDR3 reads CASSSPGETDTQYF. In nucleotides, the CDR3 is TGTGCCAGCAGTAGTCCAGGGGAGACAGATACGCAGTATTTT.

This clone was recorded many times. The chain employs TRBV12-3 or TRBV12-4 and TRBJ1-2; D uncertain. The V gene lost 6 bases and the J gene lost 3 bases, with 11 bases spanning the gap. There are 13 residues in the CDR3. The DNA of the CDR3 is TGTGCCAGCAGGCCGGGTCCGGACTATGGCTACACCTTC. It is translated as CASRPGPDYGYTF.

The chain recombines TRBV5-1 with TRBJ2-7, with TRBD1 identical over 9 bases. CDR1 SGHRS and CDR2 YFSETQ come from the germline V gene. This CDR3 comprises 14 residues. With 1 base clipped from V and 6 bases from J, the junction kept 5 bases outside the gene matches. CDR3 amino acids: CASSLFGQGTEQYF. The CDR3 DNA reads as TGCGCCAGCAGCTTGTTTGGACAGGGGACCGAGCAGTACTTC.

The J gene is TRBJ2-1, the V gene TRBV6-4; TRBD2 agrees at 8 bases. Germline CDR1 is MRHNA and CDR2 is SNTAGT. V lost 6 bases to trimming and J lost 2 bases; unmatched junction nucleotides: 18. The CDR3 covers 19 residues. The CDR3 reads CASSQTRTGGPGPYNEQFF. CDR3 DNA: TGTGCCAGCAGCCAAACTCGGACGGGAGGGCCGGGTCCCTACAATGAGCAGTTCTTC.

This chain uses TRBV7-9 with TRBJ1-2, with D unresolved. The CDR3 sequence is 13 residues long. Germline CDR1 SEHNR, CDR2 FQNEAQ (reference sequence). Trimming pared 4 bases from V and 4 bases from J, leaving 10 bases between. The CDR3 DNA is TGTGCCAGCAGCTCACTCGACACCTATGGCTACACCTTC. Amino acids: CASSSLDTYGYTF.

The chain joins TRBV18 to TRBJ1-2, with 9 nucleotides matching TRBD1. CDR1 KGHSH and CDR2 LQKENI come from the germline V gene. Unmatched junction bases numbered 11, after V lost 4 bases and J lost 8 bases. The CDR3 has 15 residues. The CDR3 coding sequence is TGTGCCAGCTCACTCCAGTGGGGACAGGGTGACGGCTACACCTTC. This translates into CASSLQWGQGDGYTF.

This rearrangement joins TRBV3-1 (or the pseudogene TRBV3-2) to TRBJ2-2; possible D gene TRBD1, 6 bases. V shed 1 base and J shed 7 bases, with 13 bases lying between them. This CDR3 is built from 15 residues. CDR1 is LGHDT, CDR2 YNNKEL, per germline (reference sequence). In DNA form, the CDR3 reads TGTGCCAGCAGCCAAGGGTACAGGGTTGGCGGGGAGCTGTTTTTT. This encodes CASSQGYRVGGELFF.

V gene TRBV20-1 combines with J gene TRBJ2-7; 8 bases are a match to TRBD2. This CDR3 spans 16 amino acids. The ends lost 3 bases at V and 6 bases at J; junction bases unmatched: 16. CDR1 and CDR2 (germline): DFQATT, SNEGSKA (reference sequence). The CDR3 loop is CSASWGGSLAGGEQYF. The CDR3 DNA sequence: TGCAGTGCTAGTTGGGGGGGGTCGCTAGCGGGTGGCGAGCAGTACTTC.

The rearrangement links TRBV4-3 to TRBJ2-1; tentative D call: TRBD2 (5 bases). V lost 1 base and J 9 bases, leaving 22 bases between the germline ends. Germline CDR1 is LGHNA and CDR2 is YSLEER. The CDR3 extends over 17 amino acids. The CDR3 region has the DNA TGCGCCAGCAGCCAAGGTTCGTACAGATTCTATGCGGGTGAGCAGTTCTTC. Amino acid sequence: CASSQGSYRFYAGEQFF.